The clone carrying this TCR beta chain has at least ten counts. Its antigen is not known. The CDR3 totals 16 residues. V was trimmed by 3 bases and J by 4 bases, leaving 16 bases between them. Germline V CDR1 and CDR2: MNHNS, SASEGT. The data are from a study of breast tumors, draining lymph nodes, adjacent tissues. Study-wide points: Most tumor T cells seemingly derive from lymph node, then expand in tumor. Tumor and nontumor repertoires were significantly more similar in luminal-like than in basal-like breast cancer. The lymph node origin of tumor T cells was framed as consistent with a hypothesis, not demonstrated. Tumor TCR diversity was below lymph nodes but above nontumor tissue.

TCRdb fed the multiplex PCR reads into MiXCR, producing one record per CDR3 protein. The data contain about 60,000 distinct CDR3 sequences, 57% of them singletons. Sequencing used breast tumor tissue. J is TRBJ1-3 and V is TRBV6-1, with a possible D match to TRBD1 (5 bases). This receptor was taken from a female donor with breast cancer. Some clones in this sample may be carry-over from other donors' samples. The CDR3 reads CASSDRDRRAGNTIYF. CDR3 in DNA: TGTGCCAGCAGTGACAGGGACCGCCGAGCAGGAAACACCATATATTTT.